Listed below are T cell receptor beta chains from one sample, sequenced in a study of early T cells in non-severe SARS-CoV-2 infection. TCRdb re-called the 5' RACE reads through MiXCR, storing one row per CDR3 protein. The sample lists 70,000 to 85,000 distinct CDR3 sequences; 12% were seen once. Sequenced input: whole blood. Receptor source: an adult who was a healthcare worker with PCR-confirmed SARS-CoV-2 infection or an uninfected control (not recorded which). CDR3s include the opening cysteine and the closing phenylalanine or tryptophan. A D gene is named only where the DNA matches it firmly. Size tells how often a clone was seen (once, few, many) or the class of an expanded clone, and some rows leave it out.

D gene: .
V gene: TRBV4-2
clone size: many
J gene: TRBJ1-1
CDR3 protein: CASSQRGMNTEAFF
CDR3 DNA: TGTGCCAGCAGCCAAAGGGGAATGAACACTGAAGCTTTCTTT

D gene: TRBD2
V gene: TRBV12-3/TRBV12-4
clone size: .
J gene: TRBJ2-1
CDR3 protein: CASSFPGLAGPRVF
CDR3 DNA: TGTGCCAGCAGTTTTCCGGGACTAGCGGGGCCCCGGGTCTTC

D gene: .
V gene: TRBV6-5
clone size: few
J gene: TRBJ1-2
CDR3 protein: CASSYWADYGYTF
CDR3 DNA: TGTGCCAGCAGTTATTGGGCGGACTATGGCTACACCTTC

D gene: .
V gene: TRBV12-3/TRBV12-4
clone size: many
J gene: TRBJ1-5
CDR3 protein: CASSFIFSGENQPQHF
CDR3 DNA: TGTGCCAGCAGTTTCATCTTCTCAGGGGAGAATCAGCCCCAGCATTTT

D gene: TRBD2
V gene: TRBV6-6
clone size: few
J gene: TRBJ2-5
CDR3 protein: CASRPTSGKSQETQYF
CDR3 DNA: TGTGCCAGCAGACCGACTAGCGGGAAATCTCAAGAGACCCAGTACTTC

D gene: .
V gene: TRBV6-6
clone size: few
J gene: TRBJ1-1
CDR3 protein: CASSYPSGTGNTEAFF
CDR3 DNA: TGTGCCAGCAGTTACCCGTCAGGGACGGGGAACACTGAAGCTTTCTTT

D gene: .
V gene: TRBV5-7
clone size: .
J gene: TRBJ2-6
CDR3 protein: CASSMAPSSSGANVLTF
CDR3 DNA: TGTGCCAGCAGTATGGCACCGTCTAGCTCTGGGGCCAACGTCCTGACTTTC

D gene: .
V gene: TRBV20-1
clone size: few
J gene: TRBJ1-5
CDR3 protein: CSAIRAGGNQPQHF
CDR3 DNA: TGCAGTGCTATCAGGGCAGGGGGCAATCAGCCCCAGCATTTT

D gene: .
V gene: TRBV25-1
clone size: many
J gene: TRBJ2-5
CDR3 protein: CASSDTGTRQETQYF
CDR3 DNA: TGTGCCAGCAGTGATACCGGGACACGCCAAGAGACCCAGTACTTC

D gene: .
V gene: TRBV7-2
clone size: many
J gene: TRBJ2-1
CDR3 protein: CASSLGASGAYNEQFF
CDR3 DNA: TGTGCCAGCAGCTTAGGGGCCTCCGGGGCCTACAATGAGCAGTTCTTC

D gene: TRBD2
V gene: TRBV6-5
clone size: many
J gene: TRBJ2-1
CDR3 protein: CASSYGLAGAGSYNEQFF
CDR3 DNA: TGTGCCAGCAGTTACGGACTAGCGGGAGCGGGATCCTACAATGAGCAGTTCTTC

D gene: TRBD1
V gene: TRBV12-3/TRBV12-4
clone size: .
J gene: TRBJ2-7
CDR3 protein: CASSLRQGGYEQYF
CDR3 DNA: TGTGCCAGCAGTTTGCGACAGGGTGGATACGAGCAGTACTTC

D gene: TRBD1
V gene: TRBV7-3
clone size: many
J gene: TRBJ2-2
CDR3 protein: CASSPTGTVFGGELFF
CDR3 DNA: TGTGCCAGCAGTCCCACCGGGACAGTGTTTGGCGGGGAGCTGTTTTTT

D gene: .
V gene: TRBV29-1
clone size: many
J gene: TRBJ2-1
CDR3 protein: CSVEDLPLQFF
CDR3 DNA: TGCAGCGTTGAAGATCTCCCACTGCAGTTCTTC

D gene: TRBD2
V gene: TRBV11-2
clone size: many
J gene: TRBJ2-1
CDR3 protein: CASSFSSGRDNEQFF
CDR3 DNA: TGTGCCAGCAGCTTTTCGAGCGGGAGAGACAATGAGCAGTTCTTC

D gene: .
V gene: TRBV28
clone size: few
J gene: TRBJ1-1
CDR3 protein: CASWNTEAFF
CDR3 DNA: TGTGCCAGCTGGAACACTGAAGCTTTCTTT

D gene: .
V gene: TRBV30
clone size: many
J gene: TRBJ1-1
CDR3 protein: CAWTVNENTEAFF
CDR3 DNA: TGTGCCTGGACTGTAAACGAGAACACTGAAGCTTTCTTT

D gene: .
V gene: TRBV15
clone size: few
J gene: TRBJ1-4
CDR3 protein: CATSADNEKLFF
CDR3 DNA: TGTGCCACCAGTGCCGATAATGAAAAACTGTTTTTT

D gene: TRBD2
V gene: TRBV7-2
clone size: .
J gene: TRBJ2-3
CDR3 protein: CASRGGGTDTQYF
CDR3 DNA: TGTGCCAGCAGGGGGGGAGGGACAGATACGCAGTATTTT

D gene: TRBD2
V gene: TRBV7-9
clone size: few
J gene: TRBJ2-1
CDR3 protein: CASSRGLAGHSYNEQFF
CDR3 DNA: TGTGCCAGCAGCCGGGGACTAGCGGGACACTCCTACAATGAGCAGTTCTTC

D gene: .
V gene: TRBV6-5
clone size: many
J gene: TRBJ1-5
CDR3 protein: CASRWDQSGPQHF
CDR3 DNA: TGTGCCAGCAGGTGGGATCAATCAGGGCCCCAGCATTTT

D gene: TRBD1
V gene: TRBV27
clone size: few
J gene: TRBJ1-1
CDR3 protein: CASSSRTGKVWDTEAFF
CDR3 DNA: TGTGCCAGCAGTTCCCGGACAGGGAAGGTGTGGGACACTGAAGCTTTCTTT

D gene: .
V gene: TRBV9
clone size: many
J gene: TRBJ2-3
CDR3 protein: CASSWGGQDTDTQYF
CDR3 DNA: TGTGCCAGCAGCTGGGGGGGACAGGACACAGATACGCAGTATTTT

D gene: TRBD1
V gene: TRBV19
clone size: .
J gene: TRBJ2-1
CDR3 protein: CASSRAGGMFF
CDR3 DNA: TGTGCCAGTAGTAGGGCAGGGGGCATGTTCTTC

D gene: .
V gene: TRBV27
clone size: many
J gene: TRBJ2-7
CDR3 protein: CASTRPGGYEQYF
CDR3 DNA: TGTGCCAGCACCCGCCCCGGGGGATACGAGCAGTACTTC

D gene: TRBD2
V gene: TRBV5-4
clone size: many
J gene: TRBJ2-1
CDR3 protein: CASSPLGASGGLYNEQFF
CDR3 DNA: TGTGCCAGCAGCCCCCTGGGGGCTAGCGGGGGGCTCTACAATGAGCAGTTCTTC

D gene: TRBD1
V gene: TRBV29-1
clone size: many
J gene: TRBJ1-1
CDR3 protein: CSVEDLRTGNTEAFF
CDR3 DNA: TGCAGCGTTGAAGATCTCAGGACAGGGAACACTGAAGCTTTCTTT

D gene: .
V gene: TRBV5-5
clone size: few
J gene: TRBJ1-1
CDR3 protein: CASSSGLTNEAFF
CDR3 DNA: TGTGCCAGCAGCTCAGGGTTAACAAATGAAGCTTTCTTT

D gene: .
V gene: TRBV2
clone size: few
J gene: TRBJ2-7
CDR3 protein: CASSPLGFSYEQYF
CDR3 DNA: TGTGCCAGCAGCCCCTTGGGGTTCTCCTACGAGCAGTACTTC